Below are 13 T cell receptor beta chains sequenced from a single sample in a study of T-cell reconstitution after alpha-beta-depleted transplantation in children. As it was prepared, the TCRbeta library received unique molecular identifiers. TCRdb analysed the PCR reads with MiXCR anew, one entry per CDR3 protein. The table includes approximately 350,000 distinct CDR3 sequences, 10% to 15% detected once. Sequenced material: PBMCs, taken from the stem cell graft. The receptors come from a human donor who donated a stem cell graft to a child with Fanconi anemia.

V is TRBV6-2 or TRBV6-3 and J is TRBJ2-3, with unresolved D. The CDR3 loop spans 17 amino acids. Germline V gene lookup returns CDR1 MNHEY and CDR2 SVGEGT. The ends were cut back, 0 bases at V and 5 bases at J, with 18 bases in the middle. CDR3 nucleotides: TGTGCCAGCAGTTACTCCCCTTCTATCCCCACCGGAGATACGCAGTATTTT. This sequence encodes CASSYSPSIPTGDTQYF.

The V call is TRBV30, the J call TRBJ2-7; D perhaps matches TRBD1 (6 bases). Trimming left V 3 bases short and J 5 bases short, with 8 bases between. The CDR3 runs to 11 residues. From germline, CDR1 is GTSNPN and CDR2 SVGIG (reference sequence). The CDR3, as DNA: TGTGCCTGGAGGGGGGCCCACGAGCAGTACTTC. Residues: CAWRGAHEQYF.

Turning to this clonotype: A clone one base away is much larger, so this may be a read error. This chain connects TRBV6-1 to TRBJ2-2; maybe TRBD2 (7 bases). Looked up from germline, CDR1 is MNHNS and CDR2 is SASEGT. V shed 8 bases and J shed 9 bases, with 22 bases lying between them. This CDR3 contains 15 residues. Here the CDR3 reads CASRGAAAGPWELFF. Here the CDR3 DNA reads TGTGCCAGCCGGGGGGCCGCCGCCGGGCCCTGGGAGCTGTTTTTT.

This clonotype was seen ten or more times. The chain combines TRBV28 with TRBJ1-2, with no clear D. V lost 1 base to trimming and J lost 3 bases, with 6 bases between them. There are 13 residues in the CDR3. The germline CDR1 and CDR2 sequences are MDHEN and SYDVKM. The CDR3 protein is CASSLSGYYGYTF. CDR3 DNA: TGTGCCAGCAGTTTATCGGGGTACTATGGCTACACCTTC.

This clonotype was found many times. The chain uses TRBV5-1 and TRBJ2-5; D might be TRBD1 (5 bases). The ends were cut back, 4 bases at V and 3 bases at J, with 16 bases in the middle. Germline V CDR1 and CDR2: SGHRS, YFSETQ. The CDR3 is 15 residues long. The CDR3 loop is CASSPVGHTKETQYF. The DNA of the CDR3 is TGCGCCAGCAGCCCGGTAGGACACACCAAAGAGACCCAGTACTTC. Based on the CDR3 plus reference TRBV5-1 and TRBJ2-5, the full variable domain is KAGVTQTPRYLIKTRGQQVTLSCSPISGHRSVSWYQQTPGQGLQFLFEYFSETQRNKGNFPGRFSGRQFSNSRSEMNVSTLELGDSALYLCASSPVGHTKETQYFGPGTRLLVL.

This clonotype has only a few counts. The chain uses TRBV6-1 and TRBJ2-3, with TRBD1 as a possible D gene (6 bases). The CDR3 runs 15 residues. Germline loops: CDR1 MNHNS, CDR2 SASEGT. Deletions cut 6 bases from V and 4 bases from J, with 17 bases between. The CDR3 coding sequence is TGTGCCAGCAGCCTTACGCTAGGGGGTGCAGATACGCAGTATTTT. The encoded protein is CASSLTLGGADTQYF.

This clonotype was counted between two and nine times. J is TRBJ1-6 and V is TRBV6-1; 8 bases line up with TRBD1. Trimming at V came to 5 bases and at J to 2 bases, leaving 8 bases not matched to a gene. Germline V CDR1 and CDR2: MNHNS, SASEGT. The CDR3 consists of 17 residues. This CDR3 reads CASSPDRVGAYNSPLHF. CDR3 sequence (DNA): TGTGCCAGCAGTCCGGACAGGGTTGGAGCCTATAATTCACCCCTCCACTTT.

This clonotype appeared a few times. The chain carries TRBV12-3 or TRBV12-4 and TRBJ2-3; D assignment may be TRBD1 or TRBD2 (7 bases each). The CDR3 runs to 17 residues. Trimming took 5 bases from V and 0 from J, leaving 18 bases between them. CDR3 protein: CASSPGGQLVSTDTQYF. In DNA form, the CDR3 reads TGTGCCAGCAGTCCGGGGGGACAGCTCGTTAGCACAGATACGCAGTATTTT.

This clonotype has a handful of counts. For the CDR3, the DNA is TGCGCCAGCAGCCAAGATGGGGGGCCCCGGAACATTCAGTACTTC. Its protein product is CASSQDGGPRNIQYF. J is TRBJ2-4 and V is TRBV4-3, with D perhaps assigned TRBD1 or TRBD2 (6 bases each). With 0 bases removed from V and 7 bases from J, the gap between germline ends came to 13 bases. The germline V gene encodes CDR1 LGHNA and CDR2 YSLEER. The CDR3 loop spans 15 amino acids.

This clonotype has at least ten counts. V usage is TRBV7-2 and J usage is TRBJ2-5, with 7 bases fitting TRBD2. After removal of 1 base from V and 3 bases from J, the junction contained 11 bases not matched to a gene. CDR1 SGHTA and CDR2 FQGNSA come from the germline V gene. This CDR3 is built from 17 residues. In DNA form, the CDR3 reads TGTGCCAGCAGCTTAGGGGACTATTTCAGAGGGAAAGAGACCCAGTACTTC. This sequence encodes CASSLGDYFRGKETQYF.

This clonotype appeared a few times. This rearrangement joins TRBV15 to TRBJ2-1; D is ambiguous. V lost 0 bases to trimming and J lost 4 bases, with 10 bases between them. The CDR3 is 15 amino acids. From germline, CDR1 is LNHNV and CDR2 YYDKDF (reference sequence). The CDR3 DNA sequence: TGTGCCACCAGCAGAGATCAAGGGATATACAATGAGCAGTTCTTC. Encoded protein: CATSRDQGIYNEQFF. Drawing the rest from reference TRBV15 and TRBJ2-1, the complete variable domain is DAMVIQNPRYQVTQFGKPVTLSCSQTLNHNVMYWYQQKSSQAPKLLFHYYDKDFNNEADTPDNFQSRRPNTSFCFLDIRSPGLGDTAMYLCATSRDQGIYNEQFFGPGTRLTVL.

The chain links TRBV20-1 to TRBJ2-3, with 9 positions matching TRBD2. The J segment lost 3 bases and the V segment lost 0 bases, leaving 4 bases of the junction unmatched. Germline V gives CDR1 DFQATT, CDR2 SNEGSKA (reference sequence). The CDR3 runs 15 residues. As DNA, the CDR3 is TGCAGTGCTAGAGATCCGGGACTAGCAACAGATACGCAGTATTTT. Protein: CSARDPGLATDTQYF.

The sample holds many counts of this clonotype. The chain joins TRBV12-3 or TRBV12-4 to TRBJ2-2; weak D call: TRBD2 (5 bases). V dropped 7 bases and J dropped 2 bases, with 11 bases sitting between them. The CDR3 has 14 residues. The CDR3 sequence is CASKLRGNTGELFF. The CDR3 DNA sequence: TGTGCCAGCAAGTTACGGGGAAACACCGGGGAGCTGTTTTTT.